The 10 T cell receptor beta chains presented below share a single source sample, sequenced in a study of a mutant IDH1 vaccine in newly diagnosed glioma. Regarding time point: week 5, during vaccination. The study gave 300 ug of mutant IDH1 20-mer peptide per vaccine dose, with topical imiquimod. Produced via immunoSEQ multiplex PCR; TCRdb's table is partial and in-frame only. Of approximately 60,000 clones listed, 70% to 85% are singletons. Their specific antigens are unknown. Sequencing used PBMCs, obtained from a glioma patient whose treatment included an IDH1 peptide vaccine. Every receptor here comes from a woman aged 18 to 35 with glioma. Some clones in this sample may be carry-over from other donors' samples.

The chain uses TRBV25-1 and TRBJ2-7, with 12 bases matching TRBD1. This CDR3 is 14 amino acids long. With 3 bases clipped from V and 7 bases from J, the junction kept 4 bases outside the gene matches. Germline V gene data show CDR1 as MGHDK and CDR2 as SYGVNS. CDR3 nucleotide sequence: TGTGCCAGCAGTGAGGGGGACAGGGGGCTTGAGCAGTACTTC. Its protein is CASSEGDRGLEQYF.

The rearrangement links TRBV13 to TRBJ2-5; D not resolved. Germline V gene data show CDR1 as PRHDT and CDR2 as FYEKMQ (reference sequence). The CDR3 contains 13 residues. Trimming cost V 3 bases and J 4 bases, with 9 bases left between them. DNA for the CDR3: TGTGCCAGCAGCTTGAGGCCCGGAGAGACCCAGTACTTC. It yields the protein CASSLRPGETQYF. The full variable domain, its missing parts supplied by reference TRBV13 and TRBJ2-5, is AAGVIQSPRHLIKEKRETATLKCYPIPRHDTVYWYQQGPGQDPQFLISFYEKMQSDKGSIPDRFSAQQFSDYHSELNMSSLELGDSALYFCASSLRPGETQYFGPGTRLLVL.

V is TRBV5-1 and J is TRBJ2-2, with D uncertain. The V gene's germline CDR1 is SGHRS and CDR2 YFSETQ. Trimming shortened V by 4 bases and J by 6 bases, and 7 bases separated the two germline ends. This CDR3 region has 12 residues. CDR3 nucleotides: TGCGCCAGCAGCCAGGTACCCGGGGAGCTGTTTTTT. Translation: CASSQVPGELFF.

This clone was seen just once. The gene calls are TRBV5-1 and TRBJ2-2; 9 nucleotides match TRBD2. CDR1 SGHRS and CDR2 YFSETQ come from the germline V gene. V shed 4 bases, J shed 9 bases, and the junction held 4 bases outside the gene matches. This CDR3 has 13 amino acids. The CDR3 reads CASSPGLARELFF. The CDR3 bases are TGCGCCAGCAGCCCGGGACTAGCTAGGGAGCTGTTTTTT.

The V gene is TRBV27, the J gene TRBJ2-1, with unresolved D. The CDR3 extends over 13 amino acids. V was shortened by 6 bases and J by 5 bases, with 11 bases between the two germline ends. The V gene's germline CDR1 is MNHEY and CDR2 SMNVEV (reference sequence). The CDR3 protein is CASRSTFNNEQFF. DNA for the CDR3: TGTGCCAGCAGGTCTACGTTCAACAATGAGCAGTTCTTC.

V gene TRBV2 combines with J gene TRBJ2-1, with TRBD2 identical over 11 bases. The CDR3 runs 16 residues. J was trimmed by 4 bases and V by 7 bases; bases with no gene match: 9. The germline V gene has CDR1 SNHLY and CDR2 FYNNEI. Here the CDR3 reads CASTYGASGRYNEQFF. CDR3 bases: TGTGCCAGCACCTACGGGGCTAGCGGGAGGTACAATGAGCAGTTCTTC.

The rearrangement joins TRBV13 to TRBJ2-1, with TRBD2 matching 10 bases. The CDR3 runs to 15 residues. V trimming: 6 bases; J trimming: 8 bases; junction bases outside the gene matches: 10. Germline lookup yields CDR1 PRHDT and CDR2 FYEKMQ (reference sequence). The CDR3 bases are TGTGCCAGCAGGGGATTTGCTAGCGGGAGTCATGAGCAGTTCTTC. Translating gives CASRGFASGSHEQFF.

The count of this clone is one. The chain combines TRBV6-5 with TRBJ2-3; the D gene is possibly TRBD1 (5 bases). The V gene lost 8 bases and the J gene lost 2 bases, with 11 bases spanning the gap. CDR1 is MNHEY, CDR2 SVGAGI, per germline. The CDR3 is 13 amino acids. CDR3 sequence (DNA): TGTGCCAGCTCTAGGGGCCCCACAGATACGCAGTATTTT. Translation gives CASSRGPTDTQYF.

In its sample, this clone was seen once. The rearrangement uses TRBV19 and TRBJ1-2, with D possibly being TRBD1 (5 bases). Germline assignment: CDR1 LNHDA and CDR2 SQIVND (reference sequence). The V end was cut by 1 base, the J end by 4 bases, with 13 bases between. This CDR3 spans 15 amino acids. CDR3 DNA sequence: TGTGCCAGTAGTATAGCTGGCAGGGATCTCTATGGCTACACCTTC. Protein product: CASSIAGRDLYGYTF.

The V call is TRBV9, the J call TRBJ2-7, with 9 bases aligning to TRBD1. This CDR3 region has 14 residues. Germline CDR1 reads SGDLS; CDR2 reads YYNGEE. The V and J ends lost 4 bases and 2 bases, in that order; junction bases with no gene match: 4. DNA for the CDR3: TGTGCCAGCAGCATGGGACAGGGCCCCTACGAGCAGTACTTC. Encoded protein: CASSMGQGPYEQYF. The variable domain in full, with the rest retrieved from reference TRBV9 and TRBJ2-7, is DSGVTQTPKHLITATGQRVTLRCSPRSGDLSVYWYQQSLDQGLQFLIQYYNGEERAKGNILERFSAQQFPDLHSELNLSSLELGDSALYFCASSMGQGPYEQYFGPGTRLTVT.